This T cell receptor beta chain was captured by sequencing in a study of T-cell memory formation after mild COVID-19. Study-level information: There were largely donor-specific TCR clusters. Study-wide results and limits: CD4/CD8 balance characterized clones contracting day 15 to 85, and CD4+ skew characterized later expanders.

Sample barcodes and UMIs were carried by the TCR alpha and TCR beta cDNA libraries that 5'RACE generated with constant-segment primers. TCRdb used MiXCR to reprocess the 5' RACE reads, holding one entry per CDR3 protein. The sample has 400,000 to 550,000 distinct CDR3 sequences, around 25% seen once; the top ten hold approximately 12%. This clonotype appeared a few times. What it recognizes is unknown. The sequenced material came from PBMCs or a T cell subset sorted from them (not recorded which). The TCR originated in an adult woman who had mild COVID-19 (a few samples of this study predate the infection). Cell type and time point are not known.

The CDR3 nucleotides read TGCGCCAGCAGCCCCTTGGCAACTAATGAAAAACTGTTTTTT. Encoded protein: CASSPLATNEKLFF. The chain joins TRBV5-1 to TRBJ1-4; D is uncertain. The CDR3 has 14 amino acids. The V end lost 4 bases, the J end lost 0 bases, and 7 bases lay between the germline ends. Germline V gives CDR1 SGHRS, CDR2 YFSETQ. The variable domain in full, completed from reference TRBV5-1 and TRBJ1-4, reads KAGVTQTPRYLIKTRGQQVTLSCSPISGHRSVSWYQQTPGQGLQFLFEYFSETQRNKGNFPGRFSGRQFSNSRSEMNVSTLELGDSALYLCASSPLATNEKLFFGSGTQLSVL.